This T cell receptor beta chain was obtained from a study of human T cells and chemical hapten exposure. Time point reported: patch test 1, 2 weeks after DPC sensitization. Treatment here: therapeutic diphenylcyclopropenone sensitization with weekly scalp DPC. Total RNA was isolated from unfractionated whole blood. Blood sampling preceded each patch test application. Alopecia patients between 18 and 70 years old and suitable for DPC were used as donors. The CDR3 is 14 amino acids. V trimming: 6 bases; J trimming: 3 bases; junction bases outside the gene matches: 7. This clonotype has a count of ten or more. The antigen remains unidentified. One entry per CDR3 protein, called by TCRdb with MiXCR from the RACE reads. Among some 43,000 distinct CDR3 sequences listed, around 3.8% were seen once. Study-wide results and caveats: Donors in the study had alopecia, meaning their immune response may differ from healthy people's. TCRs exceeding a frequency of 1 in 1000 stayed unchanged under DPC sensitization.

The TCR comes from a man in his forties or fifties with alopecia areata. Some clones in this sample may be carry-over from other donors' samples. The chain has TRBV12-3 or TRBV12-4 and TRBJ2-7; TRBD1 matches at 8 bases. The sample was whole blood, taken in connection with sensitization to the hapten diphenylcyclopropenone (DPC). The CDR3 sequence: CASRSQGVFYEQYF. In DNA form, the CDR3 reads TGTGCCAGCAGGTCACAGGGGGTGTTCTACGAGCAGTACTTC.